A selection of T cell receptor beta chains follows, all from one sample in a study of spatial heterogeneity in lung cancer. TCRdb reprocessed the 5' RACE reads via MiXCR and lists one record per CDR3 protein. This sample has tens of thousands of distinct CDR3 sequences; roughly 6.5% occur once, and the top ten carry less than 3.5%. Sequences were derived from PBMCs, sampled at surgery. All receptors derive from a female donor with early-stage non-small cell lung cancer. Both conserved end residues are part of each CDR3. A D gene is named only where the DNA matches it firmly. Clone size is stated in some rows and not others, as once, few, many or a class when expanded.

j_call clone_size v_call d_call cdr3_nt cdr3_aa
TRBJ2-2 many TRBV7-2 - TGTGCCAGCAGCTTACAGGACAGAAGAATAATGGGCGCCGGGGAGCTGTTTTTT CASSLQDRRIMGAGELFF
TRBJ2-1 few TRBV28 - TGTGCCAGCAGTCCCCTCCCGGTTGACGAGCAGTTCTTC CASSPLPVDEQFF
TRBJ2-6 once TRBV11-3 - TGTGCCAGCAGTCCAGTCTCTGGGTCCAACGTCCTGACTTTC CASSPVSGSNVLTF
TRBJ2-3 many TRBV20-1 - TGCAGTGCTGAACTCCCCGGGGCAGATACGCAGTATTTT CSAELPGADTQYF
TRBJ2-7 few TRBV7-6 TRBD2 TGTGCCAGCAGCTCCAACCGCTTGGGACTAGCGGGCTCCTACGAGCAGTACTTC CASSSNRLGLAGSYEQYF
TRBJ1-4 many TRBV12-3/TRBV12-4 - TGTGCCAGCAGTTTAAACAGGAATGAAAAACTGTTTTTT CASSLNRNEKLFF
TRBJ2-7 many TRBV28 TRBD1 TGTGCCAGCAGACAAGGACAGGCCAGGTACTTC CASRQGQARYF
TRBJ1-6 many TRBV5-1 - TGCGCCAGCAGCTTGCGAACAGGGAGGGATTCACCCCTCCACTTT CASSLRTGRDSPLHF
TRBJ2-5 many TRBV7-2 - TGTGCCAGCAGCTTAGTCATAGGGGTGCAAGAGACCCAGTACTTC CASSLVIGVQETQYF
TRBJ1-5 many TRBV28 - TGTGCCAGCAGAACGGCCAATCAGCCCCAGCATTTT CASRTANQPQHF
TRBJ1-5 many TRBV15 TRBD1 TGTGCCACCAGCTCCCCCGGGACAGGGGGCGTGGGGGGGCAGCCCCAGCATTTT CATSSPGTGGVGGQPQHF
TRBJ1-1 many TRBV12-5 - TGTGCTAGTGGTTCTTTTATCCTCCAAACGAACACTGAAGCTTTCTTT CASGSFILQTNTEAFF
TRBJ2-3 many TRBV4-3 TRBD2 TGCGCCAGCAGCCAAGTTATAGCGGGGAGCACAGATACGCAGTATTTT CASSQVIAGSTDTQYF
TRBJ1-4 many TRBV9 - TGTGCCAGCAGCCCCCGGTCGGGGGAGAATGAAAAACTGTTTTTT CASSPRSGENEKLFF
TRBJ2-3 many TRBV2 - TGTGCCAGTTCCCTCGTCCTCCGGGAGACAGATACGCAGTATTTT CASSLVLRETDTQYF
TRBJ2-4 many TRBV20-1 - TGCAGTGCGCCGATCTCGAACATTCAGTACTTC CSAPISNIQYF
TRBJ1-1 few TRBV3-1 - TGTGCCAGCAGCCAAGTTGGCACTGAAGCTTTCTTT CASSQVGTEAFF
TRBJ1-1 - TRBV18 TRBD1 TGTGCCAGCTCACCAGAACAGGGGAGGACTGAAGCTTTCTTT CASSPEQGRTEAFF
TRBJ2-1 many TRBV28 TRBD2 TGTGCCAGCAGTTTCGGACTCGGGAGGAATGAGCAGTTCTTC CASSFGLGRNEQFF
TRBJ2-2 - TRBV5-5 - TGTGCCAGCAGCTTGTGGGGACCGAACACCGGGGAGCTGTTTTTT CASSLWGPNTGELFF
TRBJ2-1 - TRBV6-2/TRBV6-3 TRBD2 TGTGCCAGCAGATCAAGCGGACTAGCGGGGCTTTACAATGAGCAGTTCTTC CASRSSGLAGLYNEQFF
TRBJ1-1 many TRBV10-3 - TGTGCCATCAGTGAGTGGGGACAAGACACTGAAGCTTTCTTT CAISEWGQDTEAFF
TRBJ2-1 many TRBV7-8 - TGTGCCAGCAGCGGGCCGGGACTGAGCTCCTACAATGAGCAGTTCTTC CASSGPGLSSYNEQFF
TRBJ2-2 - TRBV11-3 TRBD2 TGTGCCAGCAGTCTACTAGCGGGGGTGAACACCGGGGAGCTGTTTTTT CASSLLAGVNTGELFF
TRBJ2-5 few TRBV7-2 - TGTGCCAGCAGCCTAGGGGGGTGGGAGACCCAGTACTTC CASSLGGWETQYF
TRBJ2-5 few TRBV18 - TGTGCCAGCTCCCCGACACTCCAAGAGACCCAGTACTTC CASSPTLQETQYF
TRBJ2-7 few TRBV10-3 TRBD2 TGTGCCATCACCCCTACGACTAGCGGGGGACGCGAGCAGTACTTC CAITPTTSGGREQYF
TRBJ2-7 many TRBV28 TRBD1 TGTGCCAGCATCCCGGGACAGGGTCTCCACGAGCAGTACTTC CASIPGQGLHEQYF
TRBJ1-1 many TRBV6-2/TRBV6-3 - TGTGCCAGCAGTTACGGGAAACGGGGCGCTGAAGCTTTCTTT CASSYGKRGAEAFF
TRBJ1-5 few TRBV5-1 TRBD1 TGCGCCAGCAGCTTACAGGGGAGCTATAGCAATCAGCCCCAGCATTTT CASSLQGSYSNQPQHF
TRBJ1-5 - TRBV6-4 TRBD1 TGTGCCGAGGCGTTGACAGGGGCTACGAGCAATCAGCCCCAGCATTTT CAEALTGATSNQPQHF
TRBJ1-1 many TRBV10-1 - TGCGCCAGCAGTGAGGCTGTGGGTACTGAAGCTTTCTTT CASSEAVGTEAFF
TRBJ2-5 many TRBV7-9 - TGTGCCAGCAGCCCAGGGCCCGTAGAGACCCAGTACTTC CASSPGPVETQYF
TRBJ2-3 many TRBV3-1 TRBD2 TGTGCCAGCAGCCAAGATGTGCGGGGGGCGGATACGCAGTATTTT CASSQDVRGADTQYF
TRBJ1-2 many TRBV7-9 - TGTGCCAGCAGCCAGGACACCGCCGATGGCTACACCTTC CASSQDTADGYTF
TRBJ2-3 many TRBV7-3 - TGTGCCAGCAGCCTAAGTGACCCCACAGATACGCAGTATTTT CASSLSDPTDTQYF
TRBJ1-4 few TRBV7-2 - TGTGCCAGCAGCTTACTCGGGGAAAAACTGTTTTTT CASSLLGEKLFF